This section outlines one T cell receptor (beta chain) sequence together with its context. Its target is unknown. At one boundary the junction diverges from the germline segment, which might be a read error. Per germline, CDR1 MGHRA and CDR2 YSYEKL. The CDR3 consists of 18 residues. The source of the sample is a study of cytomegalovirus exposure and HLA in healthy donors. Study-wide results and caveats: Being productive about 90% or about 30% of the time was typical of most TCR beta V segments in an earlier analysis.

PCR used 60 Vbeta primers and 13 Jbeta primers. Assay: immunoSEQ multiplex PCR; the TCRdb copy retains only in-frame clones and omits some. Of approximately 190,000 clones listed, approximately 84% were seen once; the top ten hold about 0.25%. The rearrangement joins TRBV4-1 to TRBJ2-3; 7 bases fit TRBD2. Sequenced sample: PBMCs. The origin of this receptor is a boy aged 10-17 years in good health and CMV-seronegative. The CDR3 DNA sequence: TGCGCCAGCAGCCAGGCACTCGTCTCTAGCGGATACACAAATACGCAGTATTTT. It yields the protein CASSQALVSSGYTNTQYF.